Listed here are 16 T cell receptor beta chains from one sample, sequenced in a study of patients and donors after allogeneic stem cell transplantation. TCRdb recomputed calls from the RT-PCR reads with MiXCR, one row per CDR3 protein. This table has some 200,000 distinct CDR3 sequences, around two fifths appearing once. Sequencing was done on a sample of blood, either unsorted or a sorted T cell fraction (not recorded which). These receptors were obtained from a human donor who was either an allogeneic HSCT recipient or a stem cell or donor lymphocyte infusion donor (not recorded which). It is not recorded whose cells these are; they may come from a transplant donor.

To note about this clonotype: Given a much more abundant clone one base away, this may be a read error. The V and J genes are TRBV7-2 and TRBJ2-1, with unresolved D. CDR3 length: 14 residues. Germline V gene sequence: CDR1 SGHTA, CDR2 FQGNSA. CDR3 in amino acids: CASGLVWLYNEQFF. The CDR3 region has the DNA TGTGCCAGCGGCTTAGTATGGCTTTACAATGAGCAGTTCTTC.

This chain connects TRBV9 to TRBJ2-1; D not resolved. Germline V gene lookup returns CDR1 SGDLS and CDR2 YYNGEE. V was clipped by 1 base and J by 7 bases, with 6 bases between them. The CDR3 is 12 amino acids. DNA of the CDR3: TGTGCCAGCAGCGTAAACCGAAATGAGCAGTTCTTC. Its protein product is CASSVNRNEQFF.

This chain links TRBV5-6 with TRBJ1-5; 7 bases line up with TRBD1. The CDR3 consists of 14 residues. Trimming removed 4 bases from V and 5 bases from J; junction bases left unmatched: 6. CDR1 is SGHDT and CDR2 is YYEEEE in the germline V gene. The CDR3 protein is CASSDGTVDQPQHF. CDR3 nucleotides: TGTGCCAGCAGCGACGGGACAGTGGATCAGCCCCAGCATTTT.

This clonotype has a handful of counts. The chain links TRBV30 to TRBJ1-6; TRBD1 matches at 9 bases. Unmatched junction bases numbered 9, after V lost 6 bases and J lost 9 bases. Germline values: CDR1 GTSNPN, CDR2 SVGIG (reference sequence). CDR3 size: 14 residues. CDR3 sequence (DNA): TGTGCCTGTACTCTTACAGGGGGCGGTTCACCCCTCCACTTT. It specifies CACTLTGGGSPLHF.

This clonotype came up a few times. CDR3 in DNA: TGTGCCAGCTCACACCGGGACAGGATCTCCTCCACTGAAGCTTTCTTT. This translates into CASSHRDRISSTEAFF. The chain has TRBV18 and TRBJ1-1, with 8 positions matching TRBD1. Germline assignment: CDR1 KGHSH and CDR2 LQKENI. CDR3 length equals 16 residues. J lost 4 bases, V lost 4 bases, and 11 bases had no gene match.

The chain links TRBV9 to TRBJ1-1, with a weak D call TRBD1 (5 bases). CDR1 SGDLS and CDR2 YYNGEE come from the germline V gene. The CDR3 sequence is 15 residues long. V was clipped by 0 bases and J by 0 bases, with 9 bases between them. The CDR3 sequence: CASSVVPDMNTEAFF. DNA for the CDR3: TGTGCCAGCAGCGTAGTTCCGGACATGAACACTGAAGCTTTCTTT.

The V gene is TRBV29-1, the J gene TRBJ2-3; D not resolved. The V end was cut by 2 bases, the J end by 3 bases, with 12 bases between. The germline CDR1 and CDR2 sequences are SQVTM and ANQGSEA. This CDR3 comprises 14 residues. The CDR3 spells CSVEPVEETDTQYF. The CDR3 nucleotides are TGCAGCGTTGAACCAGTCGAGGAAACAGATACGCAGTATTTT.

The rearrangement links TRBV9 to TRBJ2-1; 7 nucleotides match TRBD2. The CDR3 has 16 amino acids. The trim removed 2 bases at V and 3 bases at J, leaving 8 bases unmatched. CDR1 and CDR2 (germline): SGDLS, YYNGEE. For the CDR3, the DNA is TGTGCCAGCAGCGTGGGGCGGGAGAAGGACTACAATGAGCAGTTCTTC. Its translation: CASSVGREKDYNEQFF.

The V call is TRBV27, the J call TRBJ2-1; weak D call: TRBD2 (6 bases). The CDR3 runs to 13 residues. Trimming removed 10 bases at V and 7 bases at J, with 17 bases between. The germline CDR1 and CDR2 sequences are MNHEY and SMNVEV (reference sequence). CDR3 coding DNA: TGTGCCACCTTTCGGGGGAGAGGGAATGAGCAGTTCTTC. It translates to CATFRGRGNEQFF.

This rearrangement joins TRBV6-5 to TRBJ2-3; D is possibly TRBD1 (6 bases). V dropped 5 bases and J dropped 3 bases, with 9 bases sitting between them. CDR3 length: 13 residues. Germline V gene lookup returns CDR1 MNHEY and CDR2 SVGAGI. The CDR3 loop is CASSHRATDTQYF. As DNA, the CDR3 is TGTGCCAGCAGTCACAGGGCGACAGATACGCAGTATTTT.

This clonotype has just a few counts. This chain connects TRBV29-1 to TRBJ2-1; D is unresolved. V lost 6 bases and J lost 4, with 7 bases in between. The CDR3 is made up of 11 amino acids. Germline-derived CDR1 and CDR2 are SQVTM and ANQGSEA. The CDR3 spells CSVAEYNEQFF. CDR3 DNA sequence: TGCAGCGTGGCCGAGTACAATGAGCAGTTCTTC.

This clonotype was seen just once. The V gene is TRBV5-6, the J gene TRBJ2-3, with D possibly being TRBD1 or TRBD2 (5 bases each). This CDR3 has 16 residues. With 3 bases removed from V and 0 bases from J, the gap between germline ends came to 14 bases. Germline loops: CDR1 SGHDT, CDR2 YYEEEE. This chain's CDR3 is CASSSAPWGSTDTQYF. CDR3 in DNA: TGTGCCAGCAGCTCGGCTCCCTGGGGGAGCACAGATACGCAGTATTTT.

This chain joins TRBV12-3 or TRBV12-4 and TRBJ1-2; unclear D gene. The CDR3 has 14 residues. Trimming cost V 3 bases and J 5 bases, with 13 bases left between them. The CDR3 here is CASSFLLPLYGYTF. The DNA for the CDR3 is TGTGCCAGCAGTTTTCTCTTACCGTTATATGGCTACACCTTC.

This clonotype came up a few times. The chain couples TRBV6-2 or TRBV6-3 to TRBJ1-1; no reliable D call. This CDR3 contains 13 residues. CDR1 and CDR2 (germline): MNHEY, SVGEGT. Trimming took off 0 bases at V and 5 bases at J, with 7 bases between the two ends. CDR3 bases: TGTGCCAGCAGTTACTCGGGAGTTACTGAAGCTTTCTTT. Its translation: CASSYSGVTEAFF.

This clonotype appeared a few times. The chain recombines TRBV7-2 with TRBJ1-4; the D gene is possibly TRBD1 (6 bases). Trimming took off 4 bases at V and 4 bases at J, with 13 bases between the two ends. The CDR3 has 15 amino acids. Germline assignment: CDR1 SGHTA and CDR2 FQGNSA. This chain's CDR3 is CASSYSDRDNEKLFF. DNA of the CDR3: TGTGCCAGCAGCTACTCGGACAGAGATAATGAAAAACTGTTTTTT.

This rearrangement joins TRBV12-5 to TRBJ1-1; D uncertain. Between the trimmed V and J ends, which lost 7 bases and 1 base, there was a span of 10 bases. Germline CDR1 reads LGHNT; CDR2 reads FRNRAP. CDR3 length equals 13 residues. CDR3 residues: CASVGQGNTEAFF. In DNA, the CDR3 is TGTGCTAGTGTCGGGCAAGGGAACACTGAAGCTTTCTTT. The full variable domain, completed using reference TRBV12-5 and TRBJ1-1, is DARVTQTPRHKVTEMGQEVTMRCQPILGHNTVFWYRQTMMQGLELLAYFRNRAPLDDSGMPKDRFSAEMPDATLATLKIQPSEPRDSAVYFCASVGQGNTEAFFGQGTRLTVV.